These T cell receptor beta chains were read from a single sample in a study of cytomegalovirus exposure and HLA in healthy donors. Produced via immunoSEQ multiplex PCR; TCRdb's table is partial and in-frame only. There are 150,000 to 200,000 clones in the sample; 81% occur only once, and about 1.8% lies in the top ten. Sequencing was done on a sample of PBMCs. The receptors originated from a man aged 18 to 35 in good health and CMV-seronegative. Both conserved end residues are part of each CDR3. The order of the fields is V gene, clone size, J gene, D gene, CDR3 length, CDR3 protein, CDR3 DNA. D genes are given only for firm matches. Size tells how often a clone was seen (once, few, many) or the class of an expanded clone, and some rows leave it out.

v_call: TRBV29-1
clone_size: .
j_call: TRBJ1-1
d_call: TRBD1
cdr3_length: 15
cdr3_aa: CSVGPLVRDSTEAFF
cdr3_nt: TGCAGCGTTGGGCCACTTGTTAGGGACAGCACTGAAGCTTTCTTT

v_call: TRBV18
clone_size: few
j_call: TRBJ1-6
d_call: .
cdr3_length: 14
cdr3_aa: CASSPPHRGSPLHF
cdr3_nt: TGTGCCAGCTCACCACCCCACCGGGGATCACCCCTCCACTTT

v_call: TRBV5-1
clone_size: .
j_call: TRBJ2-5
d_call: TRBD2
cdr3_length: 16
cdr3_aa: CASTSSGGPPQETQYF
cdr3_nt: TGCGCCAGCACCTCCTCGGGGGGGCCTCCCCAAGAGACCCAGTACTTC

v_call: TRBV28
clone_size: .
j_call: TRBJ2-7
d_call: .
cdr3_length: 15
cdr3_aa: CASSFLRTDFYEQYF
cdr3_nt: TGTGCCAGCAGTTTTTTGAGGACTGACTTCTACGAGCAGTACTTC

v_call: TRBV5-6
clone_size: .
j_call: TRBJ1-2
d_call: TRBD1
cdr3_length: 15
cdr3_aa: CASSWELRGDYGYTF
cdr3_nt: TGTGCCAGCAGCTGGGAGCTCAGGGGGGACTATGGCTACACCTTC

v_call: TRBV5-4
clone_size: .
j_call: TRBJ1-4
d_call: TRBD1
cdr3_length: 16
cdr3_aa: CASSTRQGVTNEKLFF
cdr3_nt: TGTGCCAGCAGCACACGACAGGGGGTGACTAATGAAAAACTGTTTTTT

v_call: TRBV21-1
clone_size: .
j_call: TRBJ2-7
d_call: .
cdr3_length: 15
cdr3_aa: CASRDRGTGAYEQYF
cdr3_nt: TGTGCCAGCAGGGACAGGGGGACAGGGGCCTACGAGCAGTACTTC

v_call: TRBV11-2
clone_size: .
j_call: TRBJ2-7
d_call: TRBD1
cdr3_length: 12
cdr3_aa: CASSPGGYEQYF
cdr3_nt: TGTGCCAGCAGCCCAGGGGGCTACGAGCAGTACTTC

v_call: TRBV9
clone_size: .
j_call: TRBJ2-1
d_call: TRBD2
cdr3_length: 15
cdr3_aa: CASSVDWRGGDEQFF
cdr3_nt: TGTGCCAGCAGCGTAGACTGGCGGGGGGGCGATGAGCAGTTCTTC

v_call: TRBV4-3
clone_size: .
j_call: TRBJ2-3
d_call: .
cdr3_length: 18
cdr3_aa: CASSQRGRGGGSTDTQYF
cdr3_nt: TGCGCCAGCAGCCAAAGGGGGAGAGGGGGAGGGAGCACAGATACGCAGTATTTT

v_call: TRBV14
clone_size: .
j_call: TRBJ1-1
d_call: .
cdr3_length: 15
cdr3_aa: CASSQDRFTTGGGFF
cdr3_nt: TGTGCCAGCAGCCAAGATCGGTTTACAACGGGTGGAGGTTTCTTT

v_call: TRBV19
clone_size: .
j_call: TRBJ2-5
d_call: .
cdr3_length: 14
cdr3_aa: CASSSGGVEETQYF
cdr3_nt: TGTGCCAGTAGTTCAGGCGGGGTAGAGGAGACCCAGTACTTC

v_call: TRBV27
clone_size: .
j_call: TRBJ2-7
d_call: TRBD2
cdr3_length: 15
cdr3_aa: CASSIGTSGRGEQYF
cdr3_nt: TGTGCCAGCAGTATAGGGACTAGCGGGAGGGGCGAGCAGTACTTC

v_call: TRBV9
clone_size: .
j_call: TRBJ1-4
d_call: TRBD1
cdr3_length: 15
cdr3_aa: CASSATGTGNEKLFF
cdr3_nt: TGTGCCAGCAGCGCTACCGGGACAGGGAATGAAAAACTGTTTTTT

v_call: TRBV7-9
clone_size: .
j_call: TRBJ1-6
d_call: .
cdr3_length: 16
cdr3_aa: CSSSLESVRAGSPLHF
cdr3_nt: TGTTCCAGCAGCTTAGAGTCGGTCAGGGCCGGGTCACCCCTCCACTTT

v_call: TRBV27
clone_size: .
j_call: TRBJ2-1
d_call: .
cdr3_length: 12
cdr3_aa: CASRSSYNEQFF
cdr3_nt: TGTGCCAGCAGGAGCTCCTACAATGAGCAGTTCTTC

v_call: TRBV29-1
clone_size: .
j_call: TRBJ2-3
d_call: TRBD2
cdr3_length: 15
cdr3_aa: CSAGGLAGVTDTQYF
cdr3_nt: TGCAGCGCTGGGGGGTTAGCGGGAGTCACAGATACGCAGTATTTT

v_call: TRBV4-2
clone_size: .
j_call: TRBJ2-1
d_call: TRBD2
cdr3_length: 14
cdr3_aa: CASSQVGREDEQFF
cdr3_nt: TGTGCCAGCAGCCAGGTGGGGCGGGAGGATGAGCAGTTCTTC

v_call: TRBV7-7
clone_size: .
j_call: TRBJ2-1
d_call: TRBD1
cdr3_length: 13
cdr3_aa: CASSLSGGNEQFF
cdr3_nt: TGTGCTAGCAGCTTATCAGGGGGCAATGAGCAGTTCTTC

v_call: TRBV7-8
clone_size: .
j_call: TRBJ1-2
d_call: .
cdr3_length: 14
cdr3_aa: CASSLQKANYGYTF
cdr3_nt: TGTGCCAGCAGCTTACAGAAAGCTAACTATGGCTACACCTTC

v_call: TRBV4-3
clone_size: few
j_call: TRBJ2-7
d_call: .
cdr3_length: 18
cdr3_aa: CASSQDWDRATVYYEQYF
cdr3_nt: TGCGCCAGCAGCCAAGATTGGGATCGGGCGACAGTCTACTACGAGCAGTACTTC

v_call: TRBV4-1
clone_size: .
j_call: TRBJ1-2
d_call: .
cdr3_length: 17
cdr3_aa: CASRRPPRGRDAHGYTF
cdr3_nt: TGCGCCAGCAGAAGACCCCCGAGGGGGAGGGATGCTCATGGCTACACCTTC

v_call: TRBV6-1
clone_size: few
j_call: TRBJ1-2
d_call: TRBD1
cdr3_length: 14
cdr3_aa: CASSSLTGADGYTF
cdr3_nt: TGTGCCAGCTCTTCTTTGACAGGGGCGGATGGCTACACCTTC

v_call: TRBV6-6
clone_size: .
j_call: TRBJ1-1
d_call: .
cdr3_length: 12
cdr3_aa: CASSYEATEAFF
cdr3_nt: TGTGCCAGCAGTTACGAGGCCACTGAAGCTTTCTTT

v_call: TRBV18
clone_size: .
j_call: TRBJ1-2
d_call: TRBD1
cdr3_length: 14
cdr3_aa: CASSPSAGGYGYTF
cdr3_nt: TGTGCCAGCTCACCAAGTGCAGGGGGCTATGGCTACACCTTC

v_call: TRBV6-5
clone_size: few
j_call: TRBJ1-1
d_call: .
cdr3_length: 10
cdr3_aa: CASSYSSSFF
cdr3_nt: TGTGCCAGCAGTTATAGCAGTTCTTTCTTT

v_call: TRBV27
clone_size: .
j_call: TRBJ2-3
d_call: TRBD2
cdr3_length: 16
cdr3_aa: CASSPHWRERTDTQYF
cdr3_nt: TGTGCCAGCAGTCCTCACTGGCGGGAGCGCACAGATACGCAGTATTTT

v_call: TRBV2
clone_size: .
j_call: TRBJ1-1
d_call: TRBD1
cdr3_length: 13
cdr3_aa: CATSQGKNTEAFF
cdr3_nt: TGTGCCACCTCACAGGGGAAGAACACTGAAGCTTTCTTT

v_call: TRBV12-5
clone_size: .
j_call: TRBJ1-5
d_call: TRBD1
cdr3_length: 19
cdr3_aa: CASGLVRRQGGGGNQPQHF
cdr3_nt: TGTGCTAGTGGTTTGGTACGAAGACAGGGGGGAGGAGGCAATCAGCCCCAGCATTTT

v_call: TRBV7-3
clone_size: .
j_call: TRBJ2-5
d_call: TRBD2
cdr3_length: 16
cdr3_aa: CASSPGGGRYQETQYF
cdr3_nt: TGTGCCAGCAGCCCGGGGGGCGGGAGGTACCAAGAGACCCAGTACTTC

v_call: TRBV6-5
clone_size: .
j_call: TRBJ2-3
d_call: .
cdr3_length: 14
cdr3_aa: CASTGYLSTDTQYF
cdr3_nt: TGTGCCAGCACGGGGTATCTAAGCACAGATACGCAGTATTTT

v_call: TRBV4-3
clone_size: .
j_call: TRBJ2-5
d_call: TRBD2
cdr3_length: 19
cdr3_aa: CASSQERARRLAGDETQYF
cdr3_nt: TGCGCCAGCAGCCAAGAGCGGGCAAGGAGACTAGCGGGGGACGAGACCCAGTACTTC

v_call: TRBV6-6
clone_size: .
j_call: TRBJ2-7
d_call: .
cdr3_length: 16
cdr3_aa: CASSYSSRGGTDEQYF
cdr3_nt: TGTGCCAGCAGTTACTCCTCCCGTGGAGGGACCGACGAGCAGTACTTC

v_call: TRBV29-1
clone_size: .
j_call: TRBJ2-5
d_call: .
cdr3_length: 15
cdr3_aa: CSVSGQGTQKETQYF
cdr3_nt: TGCAGCGTTTCAGGCCAGGGTACCCAAAAGGAGACCCAGTACTTC

v_call: TRBV7-9
clone_size: few
j_call: TRBJ2-5
d_call: .
cdr3_length: 16
cdr3_aa: CASSLVDRGHLETQYF
cdr3_nt: TGTGCCAGCAGCTTAGTCGACCGAGGGCATCTAGAGACCCAGTACTTC

v_call: TRBV12-5
clone_size: .
j_call: TRBJ2-1
d_call: TRBD2
cdr3_length: 18
cdr3_aa: CASGSGLAGLGTYNEQFF
cdr3_nt: TGTGCTAGTGGTTCGGGACTAGCGGGACTGGGCACCTACAATGAGCAGTTCTTC

v_call: TRBV15
clone_size: .
j_call: TRBJ2-7
d_call: TRBD1
cdr3_length: 16
cdr3_aa: CATRGGGEGLPREQYF
cdr3_nt: TGTGCCACCAGAGGGGGCGGTGAGGGCCTACCCAGGGAGCAGTACTTC

v_call: TRBV10-3
clone_size: .
j_call: TRBJ2-1
d_call: TRBD2
cdr3_length: 14
cdr3_aa: CAIRSGGGDNEQFF
cdr3_nt: TGTGCCATCAGGTCTGGCGGGGGGGACAATGAGCAGTTCTTC